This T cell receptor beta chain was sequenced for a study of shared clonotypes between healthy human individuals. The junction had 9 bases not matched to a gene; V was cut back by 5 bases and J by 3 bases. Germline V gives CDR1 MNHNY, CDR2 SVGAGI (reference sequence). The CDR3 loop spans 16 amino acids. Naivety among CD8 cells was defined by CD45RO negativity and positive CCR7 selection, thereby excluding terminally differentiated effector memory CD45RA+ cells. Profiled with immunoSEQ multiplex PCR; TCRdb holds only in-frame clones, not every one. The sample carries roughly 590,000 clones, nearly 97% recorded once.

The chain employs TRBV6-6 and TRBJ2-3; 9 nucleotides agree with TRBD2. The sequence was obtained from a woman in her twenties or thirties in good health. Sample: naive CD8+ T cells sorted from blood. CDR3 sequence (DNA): TGTGCCAGCAGTCCCCGACTAGCGGATTTAACAGATACGCAGTATTTT. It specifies CASSPRLADLTDTQYF.